This entry is about one T cell receptor beta chain. The PCR contained 60 Vbeta and 13 Jbeta primers. As processed by the authors: Unique TCR beta chains totaled some 81 million in a later count, with roughly 11 million of them shared. Libraries were prepared by immunoSEQ multiplex PCR; TCRdb keeps only in-frame clonotypes and omits some of them. D and trimming come from the DNA, and the V and J calls and clone size come from that table. The sample shows under 200,000 clones, 80% of them seen only once. The data are from a study of cytomegalovirus exposure and HLA in healthy donors. V trimming: 6 bases; J trimming: 6 bases; junction bases outside the gene matches: 10. Germline CDR1 MNHEY, CDR2 SVGAGI. CDR3 size: 14 residues.

The receptor was isolated from a middle-aged man in good health and CMV-seronegative. The sample was PBMCs. The chain links TRBV6-5 to TRBJ1-2; 7 nucleotides match TRBD1. CDR3 nucleotides: TGTGCCAGCAGACCCCCAGGGGGAGAGGATGGCTACACCTTC. Translation: CASRPPGGEDGYTF.